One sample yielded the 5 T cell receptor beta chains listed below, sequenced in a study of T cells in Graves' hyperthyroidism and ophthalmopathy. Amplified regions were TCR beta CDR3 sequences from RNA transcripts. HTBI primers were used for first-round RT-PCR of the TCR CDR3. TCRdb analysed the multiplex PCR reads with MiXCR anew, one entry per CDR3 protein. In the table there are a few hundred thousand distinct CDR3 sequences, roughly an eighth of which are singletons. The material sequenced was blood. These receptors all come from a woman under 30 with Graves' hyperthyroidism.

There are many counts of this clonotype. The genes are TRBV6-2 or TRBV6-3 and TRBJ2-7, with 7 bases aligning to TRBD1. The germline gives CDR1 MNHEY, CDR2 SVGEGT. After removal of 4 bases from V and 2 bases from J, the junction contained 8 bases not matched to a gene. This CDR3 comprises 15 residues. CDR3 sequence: CASSLLPDRTYEQYF. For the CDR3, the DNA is TGTGCCAGCAGTTTACTCCCGGACAGGACCTACGAGCAGTACTTC.

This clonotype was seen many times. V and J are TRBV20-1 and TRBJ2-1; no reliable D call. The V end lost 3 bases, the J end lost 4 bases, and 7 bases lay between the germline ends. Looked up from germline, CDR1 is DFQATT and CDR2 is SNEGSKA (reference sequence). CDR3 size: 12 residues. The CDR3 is CSASLGYNEQFF. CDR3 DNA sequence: TGCAGTGCTAGCTTGGGGTACAATGAGCAGTTCTTC.

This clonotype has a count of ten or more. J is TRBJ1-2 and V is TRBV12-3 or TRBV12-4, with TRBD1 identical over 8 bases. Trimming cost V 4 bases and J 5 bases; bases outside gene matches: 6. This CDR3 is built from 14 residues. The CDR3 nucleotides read TGTGCCAGCAGTTCCTCCGGACAGGGATATGGCTACACCTTC. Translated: CASSSSGQGYGYTF.

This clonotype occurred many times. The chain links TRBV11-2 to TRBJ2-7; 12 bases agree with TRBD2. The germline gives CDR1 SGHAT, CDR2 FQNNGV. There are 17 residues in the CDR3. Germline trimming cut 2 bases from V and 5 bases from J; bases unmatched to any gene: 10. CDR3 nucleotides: TGTGCCAGCAGCTTATTCGGACTAGCGGGAAGGGGACACGAGCAGTACTTC. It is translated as CASSLFGLAGRGHEQYF.

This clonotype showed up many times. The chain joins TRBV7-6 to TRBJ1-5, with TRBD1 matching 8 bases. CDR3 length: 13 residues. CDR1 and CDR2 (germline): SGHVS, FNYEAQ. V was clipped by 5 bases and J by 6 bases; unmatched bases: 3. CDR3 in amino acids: CASSDRGAQPQHF. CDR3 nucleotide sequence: TGTGCCAGCAGCGACAGGGGTGCTCAGCCCCAGCATTTT. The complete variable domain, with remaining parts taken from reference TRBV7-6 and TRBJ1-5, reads GAGVSQSPRYKVTKRGQDVALRCDPISGHVSLYWYRQALGQGPEFLTYFNYEAQQDKSGLPNDRFSAERPEGSISTLTIQRTEQRDSAMYRCASSDRGAQPQHFGDGTRLSIL.